Listed below are T cell receptor beta chains from one sample, sequenced in a study of neurological immune-mediated disorders. TCRdb re-called the 5' RACE reads with MiXCR, one entry per CDR3 protein. Here the sample spans about 59,000 distinct CDR3 sequences, under 4.5% being singletons. Sequencing was done on a sample of PBMCs. These receptor sequences come from a woman aged 25-40 years with multiple sclerosis. Both conserved end residues are trimmed from each CDR3.

j_call | v_call | cdr3_aa
TRBJ2-7 | TRBV6-5 | ASSYSRAGGPAEQY
TRBJ2-7 | TRBV5-1 | ASSVRDGLGEQY
TRBJ2-5 | TRBV20-1 | SAPLAGGSAGETQY
TRBJ2-7 | TRBV7-6 | ASSPGTGKGFFYEQY
TRBJ2-3 | TRBV5-1 | ASSPLTVGTDTQY
TRBJ1-5 | TRBV4-2 | ASSQDPTVNQPQH
TRBJ2-3 | TRBV10-3 | AISPGLAGAKDTQY
TRBJ1-1 | TRBV28 | ASRPAAVEAF
TRBJ1-1 | TRBV29-1 | SAQVRDGTEAF
TRBJ1-6 | TRBV5-1 | ASSPDGSPLN
TRBJ2-3 | TRBV12-3/TRBV12-4 | ASSSGPGQTSTDTQY
TRBJ2-7 | TRBV29-1 | SVGNRQGSYEQY
TRBJ2-3 | TRBV7-2 | ASSSFLATDTQY
TRBJ1-4 | TRBV12-2 | ASRQSGTGNEKLF
TRBJ2-4 | TRBV6-6 | ASSAGRGNIQY
TRBJ1-1 | TRBV29-1 | SVDFGNTEAF
TRBJ2-2 | TRBV20-1 | SPRGPGTGELF
TRBJ1-5 | TRBV20-1 | SARLSALAPQH
TRBJ2-7 | TRBV6-2/TRBV6-3 | ASSDYPGTGIPKQY
TRBJ2-7 | TRBV7-8 | ASSLNTYEQY
TRBJ2-7 | TRBV20-1 | SARGRDYLYEQY
TRBJ2-7 | TRBV6-2/TRBV6-3 | ASSYPPQQY
TRBJ2-1 | TRBV11-2 | ASSPKGGRDNEQF
TRBJ2-3 | TRBV12-3/TRBV12-4 | ASRPGHPTDTQY
TRBJ2-1 | TRBV9 | ASSVHLGEQF
TRBJ1-6 | TRBV18 | ASSPQGVGSPLH
TRBJ2-3 | TRBV29-1 | SVGVTDTQY
TRBJ2-7 | TRBV5-1 | ASSLQGLEQY
TRBJ2-3 | TRBV29-1 | SVDWDSTDTQY
TRBJ2-5 | TRBV6-2/TRBV6-3 | ASLLSRGEETQY
TRBJ2-5 | TRBV24-1 | ATSVPTGIGETQY
TRBJ2-1 | TRBV29-1 | SVEGASGGAWYNEQF
TRBJ2-1 | TRBV20-1 | SAGTPWEQF
TRBJ2-5 | TRBV28 | ASSLQDHQETQY
TRBJ1-4 | TRBV15 | ATSNSITAEKLF
TRBJ2-3 | TRBV10-3 | AAKGGGPRDTQY
TRBJ2-3 | TRBV7-2 | ASSLDSSTDTQY
TRBJ1-2 | TRBV27 | ASRGETGHSYGYT
TRBJ1-2 | TRBV7-9 | ASSPRLSANYGYT
TRBJ2-7 | TRBV20-1 | SARPGLVLQEQY
TRBJ1-1 | TRBV20-1 | SAASLSEAF
TRBJ2-1 | TRBV9 | ASSVEGLPWDNEQF
TRBJ1-1 | TRBV29-1 | SVEGGRRGTEAF
TRBJ1-4 | TRBV20-1 | SASPGKEKLF
TRBJ1-1 | TRBV5-1 | ASSLVGLPANTEAF
TRBJ2-6 | TRBV6-5 | ASSRGVDRSGSVLT
TRBJ1-1 | TRBV20-1 | SASRGTGWDTEAF
TRBJ2-4 | TRBV30 | AWSAHGGPLY